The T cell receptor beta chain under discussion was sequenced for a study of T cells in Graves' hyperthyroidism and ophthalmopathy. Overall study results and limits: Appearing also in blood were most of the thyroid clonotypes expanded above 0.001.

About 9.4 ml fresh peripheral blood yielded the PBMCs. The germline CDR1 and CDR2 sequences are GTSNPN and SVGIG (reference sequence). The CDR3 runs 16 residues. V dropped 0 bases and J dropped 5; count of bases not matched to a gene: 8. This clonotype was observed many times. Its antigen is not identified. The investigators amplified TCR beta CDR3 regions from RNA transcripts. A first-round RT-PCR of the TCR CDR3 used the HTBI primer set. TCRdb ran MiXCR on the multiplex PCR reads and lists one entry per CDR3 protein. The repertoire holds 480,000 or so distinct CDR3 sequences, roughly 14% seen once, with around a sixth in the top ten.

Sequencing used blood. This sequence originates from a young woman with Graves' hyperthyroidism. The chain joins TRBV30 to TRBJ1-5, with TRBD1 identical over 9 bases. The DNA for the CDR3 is TGTGCCTGGAGTGTACATGGGACAGGGATCTATCAGCCCCAGCATTTT. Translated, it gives CAWSVHGTGIYQPQHF.